Listed here is a single T cell receptor beta chain. Its antigen remains undetermined. Within one base of it there is no much larger clone, and no base qualities were kept. This specimen comes from a study of blood T cell repertoires in COVID-19 (dated by TCRdb to the early 2020s). About the full investigation: Collaborator samples came from the United States, Italy and Spain and covered acute and convalescent phases of COVID-19. The prospective study material was composed of cDNA or gDNA derived from T cells, B-cell-depleted T cells, or PBMCs. Subjects who had been exposed to COVID-19, were actively infected with it, or had recovered from it provided the deeply sampled blood TCRbeta repertoires that made up the dataset. The repertoires were released in a freely available public database intended as a resource for research on the immune response to SARS-CoV-2. The samples were drawn from two sources: the first 160 participants of the ongoing ImmuneRACE study, and some 1,300 subjects contributed by 6 global collaborators. Nearly every sample came with metadata listing a de-identified subject ID, COVID-19 status, age in years and sex. Where available, HLA class I and class II types were obtained from metadata supplied by the sample provider rather than from assay-based typing.

Between the V and J ends, shortened by 0 bases and 4 bases respectively, the junction contains 15 bases. From the germline V gene (reference sequence), CDR1 is LGHDT and CDR2 is YNNKEL. Measured from the cysteine to the phenylalanine, the CDR3 is 16 residues long. Only the CDR3 DNA stays, 48 bases, in frame from base 1. Samples from volunteer blood donors who had recovered from COVID-19 were contributed by a second Seattle source. Whole blood was collected in K2EDTA tubes by collaborating institutions according to the institutions' own protocols. Collaborator samples were shipped for TCRbeta analysis as frozen whole blood, isolated PBMCs, or DNA extracted from either sample type. TCRbeta CDR3 regions were amplified from genomic DNA by means of the immunoSEQ Assay, a bias-controlled multiplex PCR. The published analysis was carried out like this. Nucleated cell counts per sample were estimated from amplification of reference gene primers within the assay. To quantify the absolute abundance of each unique TCRbeta CDR3 rearrangement, sequence reads were collapsed and filtered. For each sample, productive Simpson clonality was calculated by taking the square root of Simpson's diversity index across productive rearrangements. The source is immuneACCESS, and TCRdb retained only in-frame sequences with V and J called. Part of the clones is not carried over; for the studies checked, unresolved V genes explain less than half of this, and the remainder is unexplained. V and J calls and clone size are those listed in that table; D and trimming were worked out from the DNA. This sample lists approximately 110,000 clones; about 88% were detected once. The ten largest account for 8% to 8.5% of the sample.

The investigation overall reported the following: The quantity of clinical and demographic metadata differed by source and by participant and was supplied without curation.

This clonotype originated in a woman aged 70-85 years who had recovered from COVID-19. Sequencing was performed on peripheral blood. The chain joins TRBV3-1 (or the pseudogene TRBV3-2) to TRBJ1-1, with a weak D call of TRBD1 (6 bases match). The base sequence is TGTGCCAGCAGCCAAGACCCCACGGGAGGGGGCACTGAAGCTTTCTTT. Translated, it reads CASSQDPTGGGTEAFF.